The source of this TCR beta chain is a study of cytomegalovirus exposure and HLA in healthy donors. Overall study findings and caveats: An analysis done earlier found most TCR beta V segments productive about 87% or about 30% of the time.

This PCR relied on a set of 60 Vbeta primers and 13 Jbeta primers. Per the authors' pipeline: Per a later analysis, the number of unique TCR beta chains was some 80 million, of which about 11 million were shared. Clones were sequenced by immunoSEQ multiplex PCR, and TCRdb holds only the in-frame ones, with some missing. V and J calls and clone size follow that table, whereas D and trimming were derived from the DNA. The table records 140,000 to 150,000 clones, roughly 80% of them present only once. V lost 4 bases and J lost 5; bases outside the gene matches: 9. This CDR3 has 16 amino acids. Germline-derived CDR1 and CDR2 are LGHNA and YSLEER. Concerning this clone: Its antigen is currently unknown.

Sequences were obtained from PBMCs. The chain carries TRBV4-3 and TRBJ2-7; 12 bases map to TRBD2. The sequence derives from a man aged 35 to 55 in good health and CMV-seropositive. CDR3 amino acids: CASSRWTSGTGNEQYF. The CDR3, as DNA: TGCGCCAGCAGCCGATGGACTAGCGGGACGGGTAACGAGCAGTACTTC.